A single sample is the source of the 21 T cell receptor beta chains below, sequenced in a study of shared clonotypes between healthy human individuals. CD8 cells classed as naive were CD45RO-negative and positively selected for CCR7, excluding terminally differentiated effector memory CD45RA+ cells. Data came from immunoSEQ multiplex PCR; TCRdb stores just in-frame clones and leaves some out. The table includes some 2.1 million clones, over 85% detected once. Sequencing input: naive CD8+ T cells sorted from blood. These receptor sequences come from a man between 18 and 29 years old in good health.

Concerning this clone itself: This CDR3 is also generated by other DNA sequences in the sample. CDR3 protein: CASSPGGEAFF. The CDR3 DNA follows: TGTGCCAGCTCACCCGGGGGAGAAGCTTTCTTT. V and J are TRBV18 and TRBJ1-1; perhaps TRBD1 as D (5 bases). The V and J ends lost 3 bases and 8 bases respectively, with 7 bases between them. The CDR3 spans 11 residues. Germline assignment: CDR1 KGHSH and CDR2 LQKENI.

The J gene is TRBJ2-7, the V gene TRBV2; D uncertain. Germline-derived CDR1 and CDR2 are SNHLY and FYNNEI. V lost 7 bases, J lost 5 bases, and 9 bases lay in between. The CDR3 has 11 residues. The CDR3 DNA is TGTGCCAGCAATCAAATCGACGAGCAGTACTTC. This sequence encodes CASNQIDEQYF.

The chain uses TRBV4-1 and TRBJ2-7; D is perhaps TRBD1 (6 bases). Germline V gene data show CDR1 as MGHRA and CDR2 as YSYEKL. This CDR3 spans 16 amino acids. The V and J ends lost 0 bases and 4 bases respectively, with 16 bases between them. CDR3 sequence (DNA): TGCGCCAGCAGCCAAGAATCACAGGGAGTGCGATACGAGCAGTACTTC. It translates to CASSQESQGVRYEQYF.

The chain couples TRBV5-1 to TRBJ2-1; TRBD2 matches 13 bases. This CDR3 is built from 16 residues. With 4 bases clipped from V and 5 bases from J, the junction kept 6 bases outside the gene matches. Germline-derived CDR1 and CDR2 are SGHRS and YFSETQ. For the CDR3, the DNA is TGCGCCAGCAGCACCTGGACTAGCGGGGGCAACAATGAGCAGTTCTTC. It translates to CASSTWTSGGNNEQFF.

This CDR3 is CASSSFENTIYF. The CDR3 DNA sequence: TGTGCCAGCTCCTCCTTCGAAAACACCATATATTTT. This chain joins TRBV7-9 and TRBJ1-3; D is ambiguous. Trimming took 8 bases from V and 6 from J, leaving 11 bases between them. In germline, CDR1 is SEHNR, CDR2 FQNEAQ (reference sequence). The CDR3 sequence is 12 residues long.

A single count supports this clone. The chain links TRBV5-6 to TRBJ2-7, with D hard to call. The length of the CDR3 is 14 residues. Trimming took 0 bases from V and 5 from J, leaving 12 bases between them. Per the germline V gene, CDR1 is SGHDT and CDR2 is YYEEEE. Here the CDR3 DNA reads TGTGCCAGCAGCTTGGGGACCGTACCTCACGAGCAGTACTTC. The encoded protein is CASSLGTVPHEQYF.

V is TRBV6-5 and J is TRBJ2-7, with D maybe TRBD2 (5 bases). Germline lookup yields CDR1 MNHEY and CDR2 SVGAGI. The CDR3 has 13 residues. The V gene lost 8 bases and the J gene lost 2 bases, with 13 bases spanning the gap. The CDR3 DNA is TGTGCCAGCGCCCTAAGCGGTGCCTACGAGCAGTACTTC. This codes for CASALSGAYEQYF.

J is TRBJ2-2 and V is TRBV9; 8 bases fit TRBD2. The V and J ends lost 1 base and 3 bases, in that order; junction bases with no gene match: 2. The CDR3 covers 15 residues. Germline V lookup: CDR1 SGDLS, CDR2 YYNGEE. CDR3 sequence (DNA): TGTGCCAGCAGCGTATCAGCGGGAGACACCGGGGAGCTGTTTTTT. It is translated as CASSVSAGDTGELFF.

This clone appeared a single time. The J gene is TRBJ1-2, the V gene TRBV6-1; D unresolved. In germline, CDR1 is MNHNS, CDR2 SASEGT. V dropped 7 bases and J dropped 0 bases, with 6 bases sitting between them. The length of the CDR3 is 12 residues. In DNA, the CDR3 is TGTGCCAGCATCACACCTAACTATGGCTACACCTTC. Translation gives CASITPNYGYTF.

The CDR3 DNA follows: TGTGCCAGCAGCTTAGAGACAGGGGGTTTCACCTACGAGCAGTACTTC. Its protein product is CASSLETGGFTYEQYF. J is TRBJ2-7 and V is TRBV7-9; 9 positions match TRBD1. Per germline, CDR1 SEHNR and CDR2 FQNEAQ (reference sequence). The CDR3 is made up of 16 amino acids. The J segment lost 2 bases and the V segment lost 1 base, leaving 6 bases of the junction unmatched.

As concerns this clone: This specimen includes other DNA sequences encoding the same CDR3. J is TRBJ1-1 and V is TRBV5-6, with D hard to call. The CDR3 spans 12 residues. V was pared by 2 bases and J by 2 bases, with 4 bases between. Germline loops: CDR1 SGHDT, CDR2 YYEEEE. The CDR3 DNA is TGTGCCAGCAGCTTCACAAACACTGAAGCTTTCTTT. It translates to CASSFTNTEAFF. Combining the CDR3 with reference TRBV5-6 and TRBJ1-1 gives the whole variable domain DAGVTQSPTHLIKTRGQQVTLRCSPKSGHDTVSWYQQALGQGPQFIFQYYEEEERQRGNFPDRFSGHQFPNYSSELNVNALLLGDSALYLCASSFTNTEAFFGQGTRLTVV.

For this clone: Other nucleotide sequences in the sample specify the same CDR3. The chain employs TRBV7-9 and TRBJ2-7; 9 bases match TRBD1. In germline, CDR1 is SEHNR, CDR2 FQNEAQ (reference sequence). With V trimmed by 4 bases and J by 3 bases, 7 bases remained unmatched. This CDR3 comprises 15 residues. This chain's CDR3 is CASSSSDRGVYEQYF. CDR3 DNA sequence: TGTGCCAGCAGCTCCAGCGACAGGGGGGTCTACGAGCAGTACTTC.

The chain joins TRBV19 to TRBJ2-1, with D possibly TRBD2 on 6 matching bases. The CDR3 is 16 amino acids. Deletions cut 6 bases from V and 5 bases from J, with 20 bases between. Per germline, CDR1 LNHDA and CDR2 SQIVND (reference sequence). In nucleotides, the CDR3 is TGTGCCAGTAGAGGGGATGGAGGGTGGGTCGACAATGAGCAGTTCTTC. The encoded protein is CASRGDGGWVDNEQFF.

The V and J genes are TRBV4-1 and TRBJ2-7, with D unresolved. The CDR3 consists of 13 residues. Trimming stripped 3 bases from V and 1 base from J, with 7 bases between. CDR1 is MGHRA, CDR2 YSYEKL, per germline. The CDR3 DNA reads as TGCGCCAGCAGCCACTCTCCGTCCTACGAGCAGTACTTC. It encodes CASSHSPSYEQYF.

Note on this clone: This same CDR3 is encoded by further DNA sequences in the sample. The rearrangement links TRBV28 to TRBJ2-3; D unresolved. The CDR3 totals 12 residues. V dropped 3 bases and J dropped 1 base, with 2 bases sitting between them. Germline V gene sequence: CDR1 MDHEN, CDR2 SYDVKM. CDR3 DNA sequence: TGTGCCAGCAGTTTCCGCACAGATACGCAGTATTTT. Its protein product is CASSFRTDTQYF.

The V call is TRBV4-3, the J call TRBJ1-2; D gene uncertain. CDR3 size: 16 residues. CDR1 and CDR2 from the germline V gene are LGHNA and YSLEER. V was shortened by 1 base and J by 3 bases, with 15 bases between the two germline ends. CDR3 nucleotides: TGCGCCAGCAGCCAAGGAACAGCTTTCGAGGACTATGGCTACACCTTC. It codes for CASSQGTAFEDYGYTF.

The J gene is TRBJ2-1, the V gene TRBV5-1; 13 positions match TRBD2. The CDR3 is 18 amino acids. The trim removed 4 bases at V and 5 bases at J, leaving 12 bases unmatched. The germline V gene encodes CDR1 SGHRS and CDR2 YFSETQ. The CDR3 spells CASSTYRTSGRAHNEQFF. The CDR3 DNA follows: TGCGCCAGCAGCACCTACAGAACTAGCGGGAGGGCCCACAATGAGCAGTTCTTC.

This chain uses TRBV6-5 with TRBJ2-1; 10 bases map to TRBD2. V lost 6 bases and J lost 4; bases outside the gene matches: 6. Looked up from germline, CDR1 is MNHEY and CDR2 is SVGAGI. The CDR3 is 15 residues long. The CDR3 DNA follows: TGTGCCAGCAGCCTAGGACTAGCGGATTACAATGAGCAGTTCTTC. Encoded protein: CASSLGLADYNEQFF.

A note on this clone: The junction departs from the called germline gene at one end, perhaps through a read error. The gene calls are TRBV6-6 and TRBJ1-1, with D hard to call. The CDR3 is 14 amino acids. CDR1 and CDR2 from the germline V gene are MNHNY and SVGAGI (reference sequence). The CDR3 loop is CASSKKEGNTEAFF. In DNA, the CDR3 is TGTGCCAGCAGTAAGAAGGAAGGGAACACTGAAGCCTTCTTT.

This chain connects TRBV7-2 to TRBJ2-3; D unclear. The germline gives CDR1 SGHTA, CDR2 FQGNSA. V was trimmed by 5 bases and J by 2 bases, leaving 8 bases between them. The CDR3 loop spans 13 amino acids. CDR3 sequence reads: CASSTVITDTQYF. The CDR3 DNA sequence: TGTGCCAGCAGCACCGTGATCACAGATACGCAGTATTTT.

The chain carries TRBV9 and TRBJ1-6; D ambiguous. V was pared by 4 bases and J by 8 bases, with 19 bases between. This CDR3 has 16 amino acids. Per the germline V gene, CDR1 is SGDLS and CDR2 is YYNGEE. CDR3: CASSSRAGFGDSPLHF. The CDR3, as DNA: TGTGCCAGCAGCTCGAGGGCGGGTTTCGGGGATTCACCCCTCCACTTT.